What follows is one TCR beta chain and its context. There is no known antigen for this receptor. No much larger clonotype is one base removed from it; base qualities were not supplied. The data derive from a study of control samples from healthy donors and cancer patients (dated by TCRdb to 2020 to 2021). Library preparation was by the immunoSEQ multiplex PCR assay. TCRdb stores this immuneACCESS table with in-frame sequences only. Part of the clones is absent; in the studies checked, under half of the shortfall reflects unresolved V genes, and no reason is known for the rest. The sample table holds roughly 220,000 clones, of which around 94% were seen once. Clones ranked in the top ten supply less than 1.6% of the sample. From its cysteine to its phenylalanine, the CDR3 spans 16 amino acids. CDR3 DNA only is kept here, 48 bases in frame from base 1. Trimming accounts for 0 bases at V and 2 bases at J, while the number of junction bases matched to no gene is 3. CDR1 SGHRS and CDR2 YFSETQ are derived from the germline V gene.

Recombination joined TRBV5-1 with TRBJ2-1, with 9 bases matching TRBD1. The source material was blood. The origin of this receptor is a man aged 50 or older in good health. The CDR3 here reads CASSLAGTGTYNEQFF. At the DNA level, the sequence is TGCGCCAGCAGCTTGGCCGGGACAGGGACCTACAATGAGCAGTTCTTC.